What follows are 26 T cell receptor beta chains derived from one specimen sequenced in a study of early T cells in non-severe SARS-CoV-2 infection (dated by TCRdb to the early 2020s). Libraries were made using 5' RACE. The sequencer was a NextSeq 500. TCRdb itself trimmed the public reads at Q25 with fastp, ran MiXCR and retained productive beta chains. Every CDR3 protein is listed once, alongside the most common genes and DNA of its rows. The sample table records about 79,000 distinct CDR3 sequences; roughly 10% of these occur just once. The biggest ten clones account for around 4.7% of the sample. The sequencing sample was made of whole blood. The source is an adult who was a healthcare worker with PCR-confirmed SARS-CoV-2 infection or an uninfected control (not recorded which).

There are a few counts of this clonotype. The rearrangement uses TRBV2 and TRBJ2-5, with D perhaps matching TRBD1 or TRBD2 (5 bases each). With 7 bases removed from V and 9 bases from J, the gap between germline ends came to 18 bases. Per germline, CDR1 SNHLY and CDR2 FYNNEI. CDR3 size: 13 residues. CDR3 sequence reads: CASTRDGVRAQYF. CDR3 bases: TGTGCCAGCACCCGGGACGGGGTTAGGGCCCAGTACTTC.

This clonotype was found a few times. The rearrangement joins TRBV20-1 to TRBJ1-4; D is uncertain. The CDR3 extends over 11 amino acids. Trimming took 8 bases from V and 7 from J, leaving 11 bases between them. Germline CDR1 is DFQATT and CDR2 is SNEGSKA (reference sequence). This CDR3 is CSTDRGEKLFF. The CDR3 DNA reads as TGCAGTACGGACCGTGGTGAAAAACTGTTTTTT.

This clonotype was counted at least ten times. This sequence joins TRBV2 and TRBJ1-2, with D hard to call. V was trimmed by 10 bases and J by 6 bases, leaving 12 bases between them. Germline loops: CDR1 SNHLY, CDR2 FYNNEI. The CDR3 spans 11 residues. The CDR3 nucleotides read TGTGCCACACTTCGGGGAGATGGCTACACCTTC. Translated: CATLRGDGYTF.

This clonotype came up once. The chain is built from TRBV7-3 and TRBJ2-3; 7 bases are shared with TRBD2. The CDR3 has 15 residues. Germline CDR1 reads SGHTA; CDR2 reads FQGTGA. V gave up 3 bases and J gave up 2 bases; unmatched junction bases: 5. This chain's CDR3 is CASSLLADFTDTQYF. CDR3 DNA sequence: TGTGCCAGCAGCTTGCTAGCGGATTTCACAGATACGCAGTATTTT.

This clonotype came up many times. DNA for the CDR3: TGCAGCGTTGAATCGGGAGATACGCAGTATTTT. This gives the protein CSVESGDTQYF. The chain couples TRBV29-1 to TRBJ2-3, with D hard to call. Germline CDR1 is SQVTM and CDR2 is ANQGSEA. The CDR3 extends over 11 amino acids. The V end lost 2 bases, the J end lost 5 bases, and 5 bases lay between the germline ends.

The genes are TRBV6-5 and TRBJ2-5, with D perhaps TRBD2 (5 bases). From germline, CDR1 is MNHEY and CDR2 SVGAGI. V lost 2 bases and J 5 bases, leaving 15 bases between the germline ends. This CDR3 is built from 15 residues. CDR3 sequence (DNA): TGTGCCAGCAGTTACACCGCGGGTCCCGAGGAGACCCAGTACTTC. Its protein product is CASSYTAGPEETQYF.

This clonotype showed up just a few times. The J gene is TRBJ2-3, the V gene TRBV7-2; 9 bases map to TRBD2. The V segment lost 0 bases and the J segment 4 bases; nucleotides outside the gene matches: 2. The germline gives CDR1 SGHTA, CDR2 FQGNSA. This CDR3 region has 15 residues. Here the CDR3 reads CASSLASGGPDTQYF. CDR3 DNA sequence: TGTGCCAGCAGCTTAGCTAGCGGGGGTCCAGATACGCAGTATTTT.

This clonotype was counted many times. The J gene is TRBJ2-3, the V gene TRBV24-1; D is perhaps TRBD2 (5 bases). Trimming left V 4 bases short and J 2 bases short, with 9 bases between. Per the germline V gene, CDR1 is KGHDR and CDR2 is SFDVKD. This CDR3 has 14 amino acids. This CDR3 reads CATSETGNTDTQYF. DNA of the CDR3: TGTGCCACCAGTGAAACCGGGAACACAGATACGCAGTATTTT.

This chain uses TRBV11-2 with TRBJ2-7; D perhaps matches TRBD1 (6 bases). The germline gives CDR1 SGHAT, CDR2 FQNNGV. The CDR3 is made up of 15 amino acids. Trimming pared 4 bases from V and 1 base from J, leaving 14 bases between. The CDR3 region has the DNA TGTGCCAGCAGCTCGACGACAGGCAAGTCCTACGAGCAGTACTTC. Protein: CASSSTTGKSYEQYF.

This clonotype was found many times. This chain connects TRBV12-5 to TRBJ2-3; D gene unclear. CDR1 is LGHNT and CDR2 is FRNRAP in the germline V gene. This CDR3 is 13 amino acids long. V dropped 7 bases and J dropped 4 bases, with 12 bases sitting between them. The CDR3 sequence: CASVAGEADTQYF. For the CDR3, the DNA is TGTGCTAGTGTGGCAGGCGAAGCAGATACGCAGTATTTT.

In its sample, this clonotype was seen many times. The V gene is TRBV29-1, the J gene TRBJ1-1, with D hard to call. Germline-derived CDR1 and CDR2 are SQVTM and ANQGSEA. The CDR3 is 12 amino acids. CDR3: CSAVGLNTEAFF. For the CDR3, the DNA is TGCAGTGCCGTGGGGTTGAACACTGAAGCTTTCTTT.

The chain employs TRBV7-9 and TRBJ2-7; unclear D gene. Germline V gene sequence: CDR1 SEHNR, CDR2 FQNEAQ (reference sequence). This CDR3 is 12 amino acids long. The V end was cut by 5 bases, the J end by 2 bases, with 7 bases between. DNA for the CDR3: TGTGCCAGCAGCAAAGAGACCTACGAGCAGTACTTC. Amino acids: CASSKETYEQYF. Full variable domain (outside the CDR3, taken from reference TRBV7-9 and TRBJ2-7): DTGVSQNPRHKITKRGQNVTFRCDPISEHNRLYWYRQTLGQGPEFLTYFQNEAQLEKSRLLSDRFSAERPKGSFSTLEIQRTEQGDSAMYLCASSKETYEQYFGPGTRLTVT.

The chain is built from TRBV3-1 and TRBJ1-1, with unresolved D. V lost 0 bases and J lost 0, with 11 bases in between. From germline, CDR1 is LGHDT and CDR2 YNNKEL (reference sequence). This CDR3 is built from 16 residues. CDR3 in DNA: TGTGCCAGCAGCCAAGATGGGCAGCCTCTGAACACTGAAGCTTTCTTT. Translating it yields CASSQDGQPLNTEAFF.

The chain carries TRBV5-4 and TRBJ2-3; 9 positions match TRBD2. In germline, CDR1 is SGHNT, CDR2 YYREEE (reference sequence). V lost 3 bases and J lost 2; bases outside the gene matches: 7. The CDR3 runs to 16 residues. This chain's CDR3 is CASSSRAGGVTDTQYF. The CDR3 DNA is TGTGCCAGCAGCTCAAGAGCGGGGGGAGTCACAGATACGCAGTATTTT.

This clonotype showed up many times. The chain couples TRBV7-9 to TRBJ2-5, with D unresolved. CDR3 length: 15 residues. Trimming removed 5 bases from V and 5 bases from J, with 18 bases in between. CDR1 SEHNR and CDR2 FQNEAQ come from the germline V gene (reference sequence). As DNA, the CDR3 is TGTGCCAGCAGCACCCCCGCAGGAATGTACGAGACCCAGTACTTC. It specifies CASSTPAGMYETQYF.

The CDR3 nucleotides are TGCGCCAGCAGCATGGGGGGCGTCTGGGGATCAGATACGCAGTATTTT. Protein sequence: CASSMGGVWGSDTQYF. The V and J genes are TRBV5-1 and TRBJ2-3; D is tentatively TRBD1 or TRBD2 (6 bases each). V gave up 4 bases and J gave up 4 bases, with 19 bases separating them. Germline CDR1 and CDR2: SGHRS and YFSETQ. The CDR3 is made up of 16 amino acids.

The V and J genes are TRBV11-2 and TRBJ2-5; D might be TRBD2 (7 bases). CDR1 is SGHAT and CDR2 is FQNNGV in the germline V gene. With 5 bases removed from V and 4 bases from J, the gap between germline ends came to 20 bases. The CDR3 length is 16 residues. The CDR3 sequence: CASSPWGGHLRETQYF. The DNA for the CDR3 is TGTGCCAGCAGCCCGTGGGGGGGACACCTGAGAGAGACCCAGTACTTC.

The chain links TRBV6-5 to TRBJ2-5; D is uncertain. Per the germline V gene, CDR1 is MNHEY and CDR2 is SVGAGI. Trimming removed 10 bases at V and 2 bases at J, with 17 bases between. The CDR3 sequence is 14 residues long. As DNA, the CDR3 is TGTGCCACTGCGCCCCGGCCCATACAAGAGACCCAGTACTTC. Translation: CATAPRPIQETQYF.

This clonotype was recorded a few times. V usage is TRBV7-9 and J usage is TRBJ1-1; 8 bases line up with TRBD1. In germline, CDR1 is SEHNR, CDR2 FQNEAQ (reference sequence). Trimming took 5 bases from V and 7 from J; bases not matched to a gene: 9. The CDR3 extends over 14 amino acids. This CDR3 reads CASSRTGIDREAFF. The CDR3 region has the DNA TGTGCCAGCAGCCGGACAGGGATCGACCGTGAAGCTTTCTTT.

This clonotype was counted between two and nine times. This chain connects TRBV5-1 to TRBJ1-1; a possible D gene is TRBD1 (5 bases). The CDR3 extends over 13 amino acids. CDR1 is SGHRS and CDR2 is YFSETQ in the germline V gene. Between the trimmed V and J ends, which lost 0 bases and 11 bases, there was a span of 14 bases. CDR3: CASSLGKGLGAFF. CDR3 DNA sequence: TGCGCCAGCAGCTTGGGAAAGGGGCTCGGCGCTTTCTTT. Using reference TRBV5-1 and TRBJ1-1 for the parts outside the CDR3, the full variable domain is KAGVTQTPRYLIKTRGQQVTLSCSPISGHRSVSWYQQTPGQGLQFLFEYFSETQRNKGNFPGRFSGRQFSNSRSEMNVSTLELGDSALYLCASSLGKGLGAFFGQGTRLTVV.

About this clonotype itself: The conserved phenylalanine or tryptophan is not found at the CDR3 terminus, so this likely reflects a read error. The V call is TRBV4-1, the J call TRBJ2-2, with unresolved D. The germline gives CDR1 MGHRA, CDR2 YSYEKL. Trimming pared 4 bases from V and 1 base from J, leaving 4 bases between. The CDR3 runs 13 residues. CDR3 protein: CASSLVNTGELFS. The CDR3 DNA reads TGCGCCAGCAGCCTTGTGAACACCGGGGAGCTGTTTTCT.

This clonotype has ten or more counts. The gene calls are TRBV9 and TRBJ2-1; 15 positions agree with TRBD2. V lost 3 bases and J lost 0; bases outside the gene matches: 10. Germline V gene lookup returns CDR1 SGDLS and CDR2 YYNGEE. This CDR3 is built from 20 residues. CDR3 bases: TGTGCCAGCAGCGCAACACCCGGGACTAGCGGGGGGAGCTCCTACAATGAGCAGTTCTTC. Translating gives CASSATPGTSGGSSYNEQFF. Together with reference TRBV9 and TRBJ2-1, the CDR3 gives the full variable domain: DSGVTQTPKHLITATGQRVTLRCSPRSGDLSVYWYQQSLDQGLQFLIQYYNGEERAKGNILERFSAQQFPDLHSELNLSSLELGDSALYFCASSATPGTSGGSSYNEQFFGPGTRLTVL.

With regard to this clonotype: Being one base from a much bigger clone, this may be a read error. The chain is built from TRBV2 and TRBJ1-3; D gene ambiguous. V lost 7 bases, J lost 0 bases, and 7 bases lay in between. Looked up from germline, CDR1 is SNHLY and CDR2 is FYNNEI. This CDR3 has 13 residues. The CDR3 DNA sequence: TGTGCCAGCATGGTGGGCTCTGGAAACACCATATATTTT. Its protein is CASMVGSGNTIYF.

This clonotype was seen a handful of times. The chain links TRBV7-3 to TRBJ1-6; D remains ambiguous. Germline values: CDR1 SGHTA, CDR2 FQGTGA. The V gene lost 1 base and the J gene lost 6 bases, with 7 bases spanning the gap. This CDR3 has 14 residues. The CDR3 DNA follows: TGTGCCAGCAGCTTAAAGGCCAGTAATTCACCCCTCCACTTT. Amino acid sequence: CASSLKASNSPLHF.

This clonotype was seen more than once but under ten times. V is TRBV29-1 and J is TRBJ1-1; D call uncertain. Trimming stripped 8 bases from V and 4 bases from J, with 17 bases between. CDR3 length: 13 residues. Germline V gene data show CDR1 as SQVTM and CDR2 as ANQGSEA. The CDR3 region is CSLSRPLGTEAFF. The CDR3 nucleotides are TGCAGCTTGTCGCGCCCCCTCGGCACTGAAGCTTTCTTT.

The chain recombines TRBV7-6 with TRBJ2-7; D tentatively fits TRBD1 or TRBD2 (5 bases each). Per the germline V gene, CDR1 is SGHVS and CDR2 is FNYEAQ. Trimming shortened V by 0 bases and J by 6 bases, and 15 bases separated the two germline ends. The length of the CDR3 is 15 residues. CDR3 nucleotides: TGTGCCAGCAGCTTAGCGCAGGGACCACCCGGCGAGCAGTACTTC. Translating it yields CASSLAQGPPGEQYF.